This T cell receptor beta chain was documented in a study of Ad26.COV2.S vaccination and SARS-CoV-2 variants. Study overall: The Ad26.COV2.S arm of the COV1001 trial was where the donor was placed. Ad26.COV2.S was injected intramuscularly once or twice, 56 days apart.

Germline V lookup: CDR1 LNHDA, CDR2 SQIVND (reference sequence). The CDR3 loop spans 15 amino acids. V was shortened by 1 base and J by 0 bases, with 9 bases between the two germline ends. For this clone: Its antigen is not known.

This table comes from immunoSEQ multiplex PCR, and its TCRdb copy is limited to in-frame clones, with some not included. Of about 680,000 clones in the sample, around 89% were seen once. Study outcomes and limitations: Reportedly, spike-specific CD8+ and CD4+ T cell responses achieved substantial breadth once vaccination had taken place.

Documented treatment: about 20 received Ad26.COV2.S at low or high dose, single or two shots; roughly five received placebo; per-sample allocation not given. Vaccine and placebo recipients were sampled on day 63 after the first injection. Vaccination employed an Ad26 vector expressing the Wuhan-strain SARS-CoV-2 spike. This receptor was taken from a person between 18 and 59 years old who received the Ad26.COV2.S COVID-19 vaccine or a placebo. The sample consisted of peripheral blood, taken in a trial of Ad26.COV2.S vaccine versus placebo. V and J are TRBV19 and TRBJ1-1, with D possibly TRBD1 on 5 matching bases. CDR3 amino acids: CASSIGGNLNTEAFF. DNA for the CDR3: TGTGCCAGTAGTATAGGGGGGAACTTGAACACTGAAGCTTTCTTT.